A single sample is the source of the 4 T cell receptor beta chains below, sequenced in a study of T cells after yellow fever vaccination (dated by TCRdb to between 2018 and 2021). Taken with the paper, the label for treatment or condition translates to: live attenuated yellow fever vaccine strain. Library method: 5' RACE. Instrument on record: Illumina HiSeq 2500. Through fastp at Q25 and MiXCR, TCRdb rebuilt clones from the public reads, retaining in-frame beta chains. Rows are combined by CDR3 protein, so each entry shows the most common genes and DNA. This sample has some 300,000 distinct CDR3 sequences in its table, and 8% to 9.5% of those were observed once. Under 20% of the sample goes to the ten largest clones. Source: PBMCs, taken about 41 days after the first yellow fever vaccination. The receptors come from a man aged 18 to 30 who received the YFV17D yellow fever vaccine.

The rearrangement joins TRBV7-3 to TRBJ2-3, with 9 nucleotides matching TRBD2. The junction had 8 bases not matched to a gene; V was cut back by 5 bases and J by 5 bases. Germline CDR1 SGHTA, CDR2 FQGTGA. The length of the CDR3 is 15 residues. CDR3 sequence (DNA): TGTGCCAGCAGCGCGACTAGCGGCCGAGGAGATACGCAGTATTTT. Its protein is CASSATSGRGDTQYF.

This rearrangement joins TRBV20-1 to TRBJ2-5; TRBD1 aligns across 10 bases. After removal of 5 bases from V and 4 bases from J, the junction contained 13 bases not matched to a gene. Looked up from germline, CDR1 is DFQATT and CDR2 is SNEGSKA (reference sequence). CDR3 size: 16 residues. CDR3 sequence reads: CSAGNRDRGLGETQYF. CDR3 coding DNA: TGCAGTGCTGGAAACCGGGACAGGGGCCTCGGAGAGACCCAGTACTTC.

V is TRBV5-1 and J is TRBJ1-3, with D possibly TRBD1 on 6 matching bases. The germline V and J ends were trimmed by 4 bases and 0 bases, with 8 bases remaining between them. The germline V gene encodes CDR1 SGHRS and CDR2 YFSETQ. CDR3 length equals 14 residues. In nucleotides, the CDR3 is TGCGCCAGCAGCCAGGACAGCTCTGGAAACACCATATATTTT. Residues: CASSQDSSGNTIYF.

As DNA, the CDR3 is TGTGCCAGCTCACCCTTGACTAGCGGGGGCGGTGAGCAGTTCTTC. This encodes CASSPLTSGGGEQFF. The V gene is TRBV18, the J gene TRBJ2-1; 12 bases agree with TRBD2. Germline assignment: CDR1 KGHSH and CDR2 LQKENI. This CDR3 contains 15 residues. Trimming at V came to 3 bases and at J to 9 bases, leaving 6 bases not matched to a gene.